One and the same sample provided the 17 T cell receptor beta chains below, sequenced in a study of T cell responses to AZD1222 COVID-19 vaccine (dated by TCRdb to 2020 to 2023). The library was generated by the immunoSEQ multiplex PCR assay. Held by TCRdb, this immuneACCESS table contains in-frame sequences only and omits some clones. Under half of the omission traces to an unresolved V gene where checked; the cause of the rest is unknown. Present in this sample are about 220,000 clones, under 95% of which were seen just once. Jointly, the top ten make up approximately 1% of the sample. Reading the label with the study, this specimen's time point is: baseline before first vaccination. The sample's treatment or condition, from its label and the paper: meningococcal conjugate vaccine given as trial control. The sequencing here drew on peripheral blood, taken on day 0 of MenACWY control vaccination. These receptors were collected from an adult in good health.

This chain uses TRBV28 with TRBJ1-6; D gene uncertain. The germline V and J ends were trimmed by 6 bases and 0 bases, with 9 bases remaining between them. The CDR3 sequence is 15 residues long. Germline lookup yields CDR1 MDHEN and CDR2 SYDVKM. The CDR3 protein is CASRTPNSYNSPLHF. The CDR3 DNA reads TGTGCCAGCAGGACCCCGAACTCCTATAATTCACCCCTCCACTTT.

The chain has TRBV28 and TRBJ2-1, with TRBD1 as a possible D gene (5 bases). CDR3 length: 11 amino acids. Trimming left V 8 bases short and J 5 bases short, with 7 bases between. CDR1 and CDR2 from the germline V gene are MDHEN and SYDVKM. CDR3 protein: CASRTNNEQFF. CDR3 nucleotides: TGTGCCAGCCGGACAAACAATGAGCAGTTCTTC.

This chain links TRBV9 with TRBJ1-2, with 10 bases fitting TRBD1. The CDR3 runs to 14 residues. V shed 3 bases and J 7 bases; nucleotides not matched to a gene: 6. Per the germline V gene, CDR1 is SGDLS and CDR2 is YYNGEE. CDR3 sequence: CASSAGQGSFGYTF. CDR3 DNA sequence: TGTGCCAGCAGCGCGGGACAGGGGAGTTTTGGCTACACCTTC.

This rearrangement joins TRBV19 to TRBJ1-1; perhaps TRBD1 as D (6 bases). V lost 6 bases and J 0 bases, leaving 11 bases between the germline ends. This CDR3 region has 14 residues. Germline lookup yields CDR1 LNHDA and CDR2 SQIVND (reference sequence). CDR3 coding DNA: TGTGCCAGTAGGGTTACAGGGATGAACACTGAAGCTTTCTTT. Amino acid sequence: CASRVTGMNTEAFF.

The V call is TRBV18, the J call TRBJ1-5; tentatively, D is TRBD1 (6 bases). CDR3 size: 15 residues. CDR1 and CDR2 from the germline V gene are KGHSH and LQKENI. V dropped 4 bases and J dropped 3 bases, with 13 bases sitting between them. The CDR3 nucleotides read TGTGCCAGCTCACTGGGCCGGGACAACAATCAGCCCCAGCATTTT. It encodes CASSLGRDNNQPQHF.

The chain joins TRBV30 to TRBJ1-1, with D tentatively TRBD1 (5 bases). CDR3 length equals 15 residues. With 7 bases removed from V and 0 bases from J, the gap between germline ends came to 18 bases. The germline CDR1 and CDR2 sequences are GTSNPN and SVGIG (reference sequence). The CDR3: CASRGRGVMNTEAFF. For the CDR3, the DNA is TGTGCCTCACGAGGGCGGGGGGTGATGAACACTGAAGCTTTCTTT.

V usage is TRBV20-1 and J usage is TRBJ2-5, with 9 bases lining up with TRBD2. Germline V gives CDR1 DFQATT, CDR2 SNEGSKA (reference sequence). CDR3 length: 11 amino acids. V lost 6 bases, J lost 14 bases, and 10 bases stayed unmatched. CDR3 bases: TGCAGTGCCCGAATAGCGGGGGTCACTTACTTC. Protein sequence: CSARIAGVTYF.

The gene calls are TRBV7-2 and TRBJ1-4, with D unresolved. V dropped 7 bases and J dropped 7 bases, with 7 bases sitting between them. Per germline, CDR1 SGHTA and CDR2 FQGNSA. The length of the CDR3 is 11 residues. The CDR3 nucleotides read TGTGCCAGCACCCTGGGTGAAAAACTGTTTTTT. This sequence encodes CASTLGEKLFF.

The rearrangement links TRBV6-5 to TRBJ2-3, with D possibly being TRBD1 (5 bases). CDR3 length: 16 amino acids. Trimming removed 0 bases at V and 2 bases at J, with 12 bases between. Germline V gene data show CDR1 as MNHEY and CDR2 as SVGAGI. DNA for the CDR3: TGTGCCAGCAGTTACTCGAGGTCAGGGCCCACAGATACGCAGTATTTT. Translating it yields CASSYSRSGPTDTQYF.

The genes are TRBV11-2 and TRBJ2-1; TRBD2 is a possible D gene (6 bases). The germline gives CDR1 SGHAT, CDR2 FQNNGV. The V end was cut by 3 bases, the J end by 6 bases, with 12 bases between. The CDR3 totals 14 residues. CDR3 sequence reads: CASSFGWRGNEQFF. CDR3 sequence (DNA): TGTGCCAGCAGCTTCGGTTGGAGGGGCAATGAGCAGTTCTTC.

CDR3 sequence reads: CASSSGGGEQYF. The CDR3 coding sequence is TGTGCCAGCAGTTCGGGAGGAGGCGAGCAGTACTTC. This sequence joins TRBV6-5 and TRBJ2-7, with 7 bases aligning to TRBD2. CDR3 length equals 12 residues. The germline CDR1 and CDR2 sequences are MNHEY and SVGAGI. The V gene end was trimmed by 4 bases and the J gene end by 6 bases; junction bases not matched to a gene: 3.

V and J are TRBV4-1 and TRBJ1-1, with TRBD1 as a possible D gene (6 bases). CDR1 is MGHRA, CDR2 YSYEKL, per germline. Trimming stripped 4 bases from V and 5 bases from J, with 17 bases between. The CDR3 covers 15 residues. The CDR3: CASSPREQGNTEAFF. The CDR3 region has the DNA TGCGCCAGCAGCCCCAGAGAACAGGGCAATACTGAAGCTTTCTTT.

The chain employs TRBV7-9 and TRBJ2-5; D is ambiguous. Trimming removed 2 bases at V and 4 bases at J, with 17 bases between. Germline values: CDR1 SEHNR, CDR2 FQNEAQ (reference sequence). The CDR3 is made up of 16 amino acids. CDR3 residues: CASSLTGSGPRETQYF. As DNA, the CDR3 is TGTGCCAGCAGCTTAACGGGCTCTGGCCCCCGAGAGACCCAGTACTTC.

V usage is TRBV4-2 and J usage is TRBJ1-1; D remains unclear. The CDR3 has 15 amino acids. Germline-derived CDR1 and CDR2 are LGHNA and YNFKEQ. With 0 bases removed from V and 1 base from J, the gap between germline ends came to 9 bases. The CDR3 loop is CASSQELRGNTEAFF. The CDR3 DNA follows: TGTGCCAGCAGCCAAGAGCTACGGGGGAACACTGAAGCTTTCTTT.

This chain joins TRBV18 and TRBJ2-4; 9 nucleotides match TRBD2. V was clipped by 2 bases and J by 13 bases; unmatched bases: 3. The length of the CDR3 is 12 residues. Germline loops: CDR1 KGHSH, CDR2 LQKENI. The CDR3 here is CASSPSSGGQYF. The CDR3 DNA reads TGTGCCAGCTCACCATCCAGCGGGGGGCAGTACTTC.

The chain carries TRBV28 and TRBJ1-2; a possible D gene is TRBD1 (6 bases). The CDR3 length is 15 residues. CDR1 is MDHEN and CDR2 is SYDVKM in the germline V gene. The V gene lost 2 bases and the J gene lost 2 bases, with 12 bases spanning the gap. The CDR3 loop is CASSLRRGANYGYTF. DNA of the CDR3: TGTGCCAGCAGTTTACGGAGGGGGGCGAACTATGGCTACACCTTC.

This chain links TRBV4-1 with TRBJ1-2, with a weak D call TRBD1 (5 bases). There are 15 residues in the CDR3. Germline V CDR1 and CDR2: MGHRA, YSYEKL. The ends were cut back, 1 base at V and 7 bases at J, with 16 bases in the middle. The CDR3 sequence is CASSQGVLKRGGYTF. CDR3 nucleotides: TGCGCCAGCAGCCAAGGCGTCCTCAAGAGGGGTGGCTACACCTTC.